These 20 T cell receptor beta chains were sequenced from one sample in a study of cytomegalovirus exposure and HLA in healthy donors (dated by TCRdb to about 2017). Receptor amplification or capture employed the immunoSEQ multiplex PCR assay. The multiplex PCR relied on a mix of 60 forward primers for TCR Vbeta segments and 13 reverse primers for TCR Jbeta segments. TCRdb re-hosts the immuneACCESS table, in-frame sequences only. Its copies lack some clones; in the studies checked, an unresolved V gene accounts for under half of them, and the cause for the rest is not known. For this sample the table gives 150,000 to 200,000 clones, of which 75% to 80% were detected only once. Of the sample, around 3.1% falls within the top ten clones. Sequencing was carried out using PBMCs. These receptors were collected from a woman between 40 and 50 years old in good health and CMV-seronegative.

This chain uses TRBV5-4 with TRBJ2-7; 8 nucleotides match TRBD2. V lost 4 bases and J lost 0; bases outside the gene matches: 12. CDR1 SGHNT and CDR2 YYREEE come from the germline V gene (reference sequence). The CDR3 length is 17 residues. CDR3 sequence (DNA): TGTGCCAGCAGCCTGACCGGGGCGGGGGGTAGCTCCTACGAGCAGTACTTC. As protein: CASSLTGAGGSSYEQYF. The full variable domain, in which reference TRBV5-4 and TRBJ2-7 provide the parts outside the CDR3, is ETGVTQSPTHLIKTRGQQVTLRCSSQSGHNTVSWYQQALGQGPQFIFQYYREEENGRGNFPPRFSGLQFPNYSSELNVNALELDDSALYLCASSLTGAGGSSYEQYFGPGTRLTVT.

The chain carries TRBV19 and TRBJ2-3; D might be TRBD1 (6 bases). From germline, CDR1 is LNHDA and CDR2 SQIVND (reference sequence). The CDR3 runs to 16 residues. With 3 bases removed from V and 1 base from J, the gap between germline ends came to 14 bases. The DNA for the CDR3 is TGTGCCAGTAGTATCTTTGGGACATCCCGCACAGATACGCAGTATTTT. This gives the protein CASSIFGTSRTDTQYF.

J is TRBJ1-3 and V is TRBV5-6; the D gene is possibly TRBD1 (6 bases). V gave up 2 bases and J gave up 10 bases, with 10 bases separating them. CDR1 and CDR2 from the germline V gene are SGHDT and YYEEEE. This CDR3 is 12 amino acids long. CDR3 loop: CASSLDRRTIYF. The DNA of the CDR3 is TGTGCCAGCAGCTTAGACAGGAGGACCATATATTTT.

This chain joins TRBV9 and TRBJ2-7; the match to TRBD1 covers 8 bases. The CDR3 sequence is 15 residues long. CDR1 is SGDLS, CDR2 YYNGEE, per germline. V shed 3 bases and J 1 base; nucleotides not matched to a gene: 6. The CDR3 DNA sequence: TGTGCCAGCAGCGGCAGGGGGCGGCAGTCCTACGAGCAGTACTTC. Its translation is CASSGRGRQSYEQYF.

The chain carries TRBV7-3 and TRBJ2-5; 9 positions agree with TRBD2. The CDR3 consists of 14 residues. The junction had 9 bases not matched to a gene; V was cut back by 6 bases and J by 7 bases. In germline, CDR1 is SGHTA, CDR2 FQGTGA. The DNA of the CDR3 is TGTGCCAGCAGTGCTAGCGGGGTGTTCGGGACCCAGTACTTC. It translates to CASSASGVFGTQYF.

V and J are TRBV27 and TRBJ1-4, with D perhaps matching TRBD1 (5 bases). Germline V gene lookup returns CDR1 MNHEY and CDR2 SMNVEV (reference sequence). V dropped 6 bases and J dropped 10 bases, with 15 bases sitting between them. The CDR3 is made up of 13 amino acids. DNA for the CDR3: TGTGCCAGCAGGCCCGGGGGTTCGGGAAAACTGTTTTTT. Its translation is CASRPGGSGKLFF.

This clone was detected a few times. The chain joins TRBV2 to TRBJ1-1; TRBD1 might be the D (5 bases). CDR1 and CDR2 (germline): SNHLY, FYNNEI. V lost 2 bases and J lost 5, with 18 bases in between. The CDR3 has 16 amino acids. CDR3 DNA sequence: TGTGCCAGCAGTGAACGATCTCCAGGGCGGGGGACTGAAGCTTTCTTT. This gives the protein CASSERSPGRGTEAFF.

The chain employs TRBV15 and TRBJ2-7; 9 bases match TRBD1. Germline V gene data show CDR1 as LNHNV and CDR2 as YYDKDF (reference sequence). This CDR3 contains 16 residues. The V gene end was trimmed by 0 bases and the J gene end by 3 bases; junction bases not matched to a gene: 6. CDR3 bases: TGTGCCACCAGCAGAGATCGAAGGACAGGGGTCTACGAGCAGTACTTC. Translating gives CATSRDRRTGVYEQYF.

The gene calls are TRBV5-1 and TRBJ2-2, with TRBD1 as a possible D gene (5 bases). The CDR3 extends over 16 amino acids. In germline, CDR1 is SGHRS, CDR2 YFSETQ. Trimming cost V 2 bases and J 1 base, with 12 bases left between them. The chain's CDR3 is CASSFALRGNTGELFF. The CDR3 DNA reads as TGCGCCAGCAGCTTTGCCCTAAGGGGGAACACCGGGGAGCTGTTTTTT.

V usage is TRBV5-1 and J usage is TRBJ2-1; 10 nucleotides line up with TRBD2. The junction had 8 bases not matched to a gene; V was cut back by 0 bases and J by 5 bases. The CDR3 length is 17 residues. Germline V lookup: CDR1 SGHRS, CDR2 YFSETQ. CDR3 residues: CASSLAGASGGHNEQFF. Here the CDR3 DNA reads TGCGCCAGCAGCTTGGCCGGGGCTAGCGGGGGACACAATGAGCAGTTCTTC. The entire variable domain, with the rest obtained from reference TRBV5-1 and TRBJ2-1, is as follows: KAGVTQTPRYLIKTRGQQVTLSCSPISGHRSVSWYQQTPGQGLQFLFEYFSETQRNKGNFPGRFSGRQFSNSRSEMNVSTLELGDSALYLCASSLAGASGGHNEQFFGPGTRLTVL.

The chain joins TRBV6-6 to TRBJ2-5, with no clear D. V was cut by 3 bases and J by 2 bases, with 10 bases left in between. CDR3 size: 14 residues. From germline, CDR1 is MNHNY and CDR2 SVGAGI (reference sequence). Here the CDR3 DNA reads TGTGCCAGCAGTTATTCCAGAGGACAAGAGACCCAGTACTTC. Residues: CASSYSRGQETQYF.

The chain links TRBV29-1 to TRBJ1-2; perhaps TRBD1 as D (6 bases). Trimming left V 6 bases short and J 8 bases short, with 19 bases between. The V gene's germline CDR1 is SQVTM and CDR2 ANQGSEA. This CDR3 region has 13 residues. CDR3: CSVGERDTLGYTF. CDR3 bases: TGCAGCGTGGGGGAGCGGGACACCCTAGGCTACACCTTC.

This chain links TRBV27 with TRBJ1-2; D gene uncertain. The germline gives CDR1 MNHEY, CDR2 SMNVEV (reference sequence). The CDR3 runs to 12 residues. V was shortened by 8 bases and J by 2 bases, with 9 bases between the two germline ends. The CDR3, as DNA: TGTGCCAGCCGGTCTCGGAACTATGGCTACACCTTC. This sequence encodes CASRSRNYGYTF.

The chain carries TRBV1 and TRBJ1-3. TRBV1 is described as a pseudogene. The CDR3 has 18 residues. The CDR3 nucleotides read TGCACCAGCAGCCATAGGACCTTAAAGGACTGCTCTGGAAACACCATATATTTT. Residues: CTSSHRTLKDCSGNTIYF.

V and J are TRBV19 and TRBJ1-2; 8 bases match TRBD1. V lost 7 bases and J lost 4; bases outside the gene matches: 8. This CDR3 has 14 amino acids. Germline CDR1 and CDR2: LNHDA and SQIVND (reference sequence). The CDR3 region is CASTPTQGAYGYTF. CDR3 in DNA: TGTGCCAGTACCCCAACTCAGGGGGCCTATGGCTACACCTTC.

The table lists this clone with a few counts. The chain is built from TRBV2 and TRBJ2-1; D is possibly TRBD2 (6 bases). This CDR3 comprises 15 residues. Deletions cut 7 bases from V and 5 bases from J, with 18 bases between. CDR1 SNHLY and CDR2 FYNNEI come from the germline V gene. The CDR3 bases are TGTGCCAGCAATTGGGATGGGGGGTTCAACAATGAGCAGTTCTTC. Amino acid sequence: CASNWDGGFNNEQFF.

The rearrangement joins TRBV9 to TRBJ2-2; D remains ambiguous. The V gene's germline CDR1 is SGDLS and CDR2 YYNGEE. The CDR3 runs to 12 residues. V dropped 3 bases and J dropped 6 bases, with 6 bases sitting between them. The CDR3 here is CASSARPGELFF. CDR3 sequence (DNA): TGTGCCAGCAGCGCCCGTCCCGGGGAGCTGTTTTTT.

This clone was recorded a few times. This rearrangement joins TRBV5-1 to TRBJ2-3; possible D gene TRBD2, 6 bases. Between the trimmed V and J ends, which lost 6 bases and 2 bases, there was a span of 16 bases. The CDR3 extends over 15 amino acids. Germline CDR1 and CDR2: SGHRS and YFSETQ. In DNA form, the CDR3 reads TGCGCCAGCACTCCGGGGGATGGGGTCACAGATACGCAGTATTTT. Translated, it gives CASTPGDGVTDTQYF.

The chain combines TRBV20-1 with TRBJ2-1; D not resolved. Germline assignment: CDR1 DFQATT and CDR2 SNEGSKA (reference sequence). The V and J ends lost 6 bases and 5 bases respectively, with 5 bases between them. The CDR3 loop spans 10 amino acids. CDR3 bases: TGCAGTGCCTTTGACAATGAGCAGTTCTTC. Protein: CSAFDNEQFF.

The chain combines TRBV9 with TRBJ2-3, with D possibly matching TRBD1 (6 bases). The CDR3 runs to 15 residues. The germline CDR1 and CDR2 sequences are SGDLS and YYNGEE. Trimming cost V 5 bases and J 0 bases, with 13 bases left between them. For the CDR3, the DNA is TGTGCCAGCAGTATAGCTCAGGGGAGCACAGATACGCAGTATTTT. Protein sequence: CASSIAQGSTDTQYF.